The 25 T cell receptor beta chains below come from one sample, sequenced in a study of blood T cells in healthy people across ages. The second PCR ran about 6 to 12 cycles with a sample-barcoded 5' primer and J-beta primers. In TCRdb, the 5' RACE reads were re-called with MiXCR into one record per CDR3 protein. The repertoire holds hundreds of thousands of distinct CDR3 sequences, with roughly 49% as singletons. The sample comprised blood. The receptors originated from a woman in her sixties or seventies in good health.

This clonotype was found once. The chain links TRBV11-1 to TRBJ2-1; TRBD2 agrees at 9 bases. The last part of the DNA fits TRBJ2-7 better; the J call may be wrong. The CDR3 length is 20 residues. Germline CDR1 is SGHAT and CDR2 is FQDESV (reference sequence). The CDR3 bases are TGTGCCAGCAGCTCCATCGGCGGGAGGGCCCTTGGTGACTCCTACAATGAGCAGTACTTC. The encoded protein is CASSSIGGRALGDSYNEQYF.

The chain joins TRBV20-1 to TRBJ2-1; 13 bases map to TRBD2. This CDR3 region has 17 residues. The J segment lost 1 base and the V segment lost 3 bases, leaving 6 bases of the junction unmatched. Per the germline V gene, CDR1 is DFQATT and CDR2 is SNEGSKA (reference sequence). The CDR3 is CSASTSGRVLSYNEQFF. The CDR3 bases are TGCAGTGCTAGTACTAGCGGGAGGGTCCTTTCCTACAATGAGCAGTTCTTC.

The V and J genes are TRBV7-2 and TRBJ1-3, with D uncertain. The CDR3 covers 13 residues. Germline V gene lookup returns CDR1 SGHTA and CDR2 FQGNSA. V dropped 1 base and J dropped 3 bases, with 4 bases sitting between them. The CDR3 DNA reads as TGTGCCAGCAGCTTAGAAGGTGGAAACACCATATATTTT. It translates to CASSLEGGNTIYF.

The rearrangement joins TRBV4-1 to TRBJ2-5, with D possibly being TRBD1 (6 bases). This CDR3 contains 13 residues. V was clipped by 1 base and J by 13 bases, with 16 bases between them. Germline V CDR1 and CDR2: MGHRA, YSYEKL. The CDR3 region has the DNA TGCGCCAGCAGCCAAGTAGGACAGAAACTCCGGTACTTC. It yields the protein CASSQVGQKLRYF.

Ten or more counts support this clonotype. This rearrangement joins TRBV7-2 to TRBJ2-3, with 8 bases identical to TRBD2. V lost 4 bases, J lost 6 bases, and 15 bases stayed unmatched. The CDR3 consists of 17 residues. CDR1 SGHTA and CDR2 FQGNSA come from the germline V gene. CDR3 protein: CASSSGLGSRVRDTQYF. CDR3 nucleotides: TGTGCCAGCAGCTCGGGACTAGGGTCGCGTGTTCGGGATACGCAGTATTTT.

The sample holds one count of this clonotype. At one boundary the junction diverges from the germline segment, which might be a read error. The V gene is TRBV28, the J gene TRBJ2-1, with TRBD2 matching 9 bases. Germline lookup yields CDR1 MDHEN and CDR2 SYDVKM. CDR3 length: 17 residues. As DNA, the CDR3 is TGTACCAGCAGTTCCCCGACTAGCGGTAGCTCCTACAATGAGCAGTTCTTC. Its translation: CTSSSPTSGSSYNEQFF.

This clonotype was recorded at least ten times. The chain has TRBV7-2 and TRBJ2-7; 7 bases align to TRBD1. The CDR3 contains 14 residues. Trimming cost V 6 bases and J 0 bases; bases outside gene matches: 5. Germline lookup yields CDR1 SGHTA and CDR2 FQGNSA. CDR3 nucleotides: TGTGCCAGCAGTTCGACAGGGAGCTCCTACGAGCAGTACTTC. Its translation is CASSSTGSSYEQYF.

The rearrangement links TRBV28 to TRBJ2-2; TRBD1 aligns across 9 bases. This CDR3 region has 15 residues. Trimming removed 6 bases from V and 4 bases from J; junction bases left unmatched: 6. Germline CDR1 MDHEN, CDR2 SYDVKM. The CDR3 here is CASRDRGAGTGELFF. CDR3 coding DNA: TGTGCCAGCAGAGACAGGGGGGCAGGCACCGGGGAGCTGTTTTTT.

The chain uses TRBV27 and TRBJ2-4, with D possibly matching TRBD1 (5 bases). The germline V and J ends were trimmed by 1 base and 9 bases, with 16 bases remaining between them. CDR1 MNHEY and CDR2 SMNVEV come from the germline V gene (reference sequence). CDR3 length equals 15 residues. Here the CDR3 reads CASSLLGASMGIQYF. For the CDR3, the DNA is TGTGCCAGCAGTTTATTAGGGGCCTCTATGGGCATTCAGTACTTC.

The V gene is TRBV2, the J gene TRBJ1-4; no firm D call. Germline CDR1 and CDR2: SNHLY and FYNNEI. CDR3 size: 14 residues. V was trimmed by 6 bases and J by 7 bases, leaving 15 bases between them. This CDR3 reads CASSALRAGEKLFF. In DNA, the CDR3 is TGTGCCAGCAGCGCTCTTAGGGCCGGTGAAAAACTGTTTTTT.

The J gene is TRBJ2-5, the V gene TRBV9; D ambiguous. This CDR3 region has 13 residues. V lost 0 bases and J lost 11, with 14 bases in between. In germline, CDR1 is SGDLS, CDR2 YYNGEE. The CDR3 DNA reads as TGTGCCAGCAGCGTAGTGTTAGGTGGTGAGCAGTACTTC. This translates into CASSVVLGGEQYF.

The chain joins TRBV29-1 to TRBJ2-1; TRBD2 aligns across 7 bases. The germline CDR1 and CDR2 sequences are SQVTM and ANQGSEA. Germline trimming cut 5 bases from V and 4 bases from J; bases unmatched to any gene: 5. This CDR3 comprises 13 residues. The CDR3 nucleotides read TGCAGCGTTCGATTAGCGGGTTACAATGAGCAGTTCTTC. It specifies CSVRLAGYNEQFF.

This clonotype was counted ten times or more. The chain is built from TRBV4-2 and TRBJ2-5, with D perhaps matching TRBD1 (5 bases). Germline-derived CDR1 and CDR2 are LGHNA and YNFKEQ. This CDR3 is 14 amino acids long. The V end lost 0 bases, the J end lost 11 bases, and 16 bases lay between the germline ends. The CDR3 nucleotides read TGTGCCAGCAGCCAAGAGGACAACACCTTGGGGCAGTACTTC. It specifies CASSQEDNTLGQYF.

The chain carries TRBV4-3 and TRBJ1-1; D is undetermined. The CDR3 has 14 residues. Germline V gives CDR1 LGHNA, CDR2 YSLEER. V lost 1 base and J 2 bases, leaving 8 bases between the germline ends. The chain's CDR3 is CASSQGKSNTEAFF. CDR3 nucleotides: TGCGCCAGCAGCCAAGGCAAATCTAACACTGAAGCTTTCTTT.

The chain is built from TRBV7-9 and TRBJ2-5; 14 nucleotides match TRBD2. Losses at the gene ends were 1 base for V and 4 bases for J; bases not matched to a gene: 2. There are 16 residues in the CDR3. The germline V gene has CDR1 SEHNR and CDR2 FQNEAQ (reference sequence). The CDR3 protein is CASSLGGLAGAETQYF. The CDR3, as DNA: TGTGCCAGCAGCTTAGGGGGACTAGCGGGAGCAGAGACCCAGTACTTC.

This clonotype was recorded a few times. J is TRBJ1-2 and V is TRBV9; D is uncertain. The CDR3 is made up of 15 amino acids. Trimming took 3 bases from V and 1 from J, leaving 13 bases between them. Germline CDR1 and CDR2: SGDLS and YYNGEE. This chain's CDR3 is CASSDGHSINYGYTF. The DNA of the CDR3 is TGTGCCAGCAGCGACGGTCACAGCATTAACTATGGCTACACCTTC.

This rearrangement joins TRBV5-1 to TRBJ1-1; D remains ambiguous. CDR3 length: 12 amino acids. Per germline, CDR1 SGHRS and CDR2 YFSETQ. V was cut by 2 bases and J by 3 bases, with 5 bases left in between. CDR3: CASSFSDTEAFF. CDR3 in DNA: TGCGCCAGCAGCTTTTCAGACACTGAAGCTTTCTTT. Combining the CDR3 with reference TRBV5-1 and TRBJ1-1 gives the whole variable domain KAGVTQTPRYLIKTRGQQVTLSCSPISGHRSVSWYQQTPGQGLQFLFEYFSETQRNKGNFPGRFSGRQFSNSRSEMNVSTLELGDSALYLCASSFSDTEAFFGQGTRLTVV.

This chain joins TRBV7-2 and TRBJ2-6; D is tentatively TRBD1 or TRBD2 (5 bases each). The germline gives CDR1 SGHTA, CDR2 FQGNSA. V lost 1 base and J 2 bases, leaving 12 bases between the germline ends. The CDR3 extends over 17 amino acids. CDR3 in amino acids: CASSLGGPGAGANVLTF. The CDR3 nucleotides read TGTGCCAGCAGCTTAGGGGGACCCGGCGCTGGGGCCAACGTCCTGACTTTC.

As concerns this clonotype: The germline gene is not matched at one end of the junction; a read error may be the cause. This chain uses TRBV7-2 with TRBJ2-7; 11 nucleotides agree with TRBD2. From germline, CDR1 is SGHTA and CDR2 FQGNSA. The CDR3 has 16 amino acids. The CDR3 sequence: CASSERLAGISHEQVF. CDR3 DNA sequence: TGTGCCAGCAGCGAGCGACTAGCGGGAATTTCCCATGAGCAGGTCTTC.

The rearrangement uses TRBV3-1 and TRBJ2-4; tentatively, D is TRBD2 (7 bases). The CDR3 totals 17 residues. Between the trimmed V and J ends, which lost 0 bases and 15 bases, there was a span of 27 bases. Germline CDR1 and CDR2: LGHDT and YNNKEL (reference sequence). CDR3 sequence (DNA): TGTGCCAGCAGCCAAGATAGGGGGGTGGCTAGCGGTCTGCGGCGGTACTTC. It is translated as CASSQDRGVASGLRRYF.

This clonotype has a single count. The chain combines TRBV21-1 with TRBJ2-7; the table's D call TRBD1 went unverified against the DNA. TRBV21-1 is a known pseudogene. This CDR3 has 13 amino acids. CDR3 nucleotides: TGTGCCAGCAGCAGGGCAGGGGGCGTCGAGCAGTACTTC. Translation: CASSRAGGVEQYF.

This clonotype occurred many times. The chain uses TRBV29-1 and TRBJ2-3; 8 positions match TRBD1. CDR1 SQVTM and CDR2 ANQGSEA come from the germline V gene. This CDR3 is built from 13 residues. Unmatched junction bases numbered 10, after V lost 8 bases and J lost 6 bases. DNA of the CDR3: TGCAGCAATACTGGACAGGGTGTGGATACGCAGTATTTT. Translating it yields CSNTGQGVDTQYF.

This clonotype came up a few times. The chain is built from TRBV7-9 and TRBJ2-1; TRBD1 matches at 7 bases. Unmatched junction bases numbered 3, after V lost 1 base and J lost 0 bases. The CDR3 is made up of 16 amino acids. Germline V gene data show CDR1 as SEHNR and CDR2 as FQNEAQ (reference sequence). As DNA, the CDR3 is TGTGCCAGCAGCTTAGTGACAGGGCCCTCCTACAATGAGCAGTTCTTC. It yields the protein CASSLVTGPSYNEQFF.

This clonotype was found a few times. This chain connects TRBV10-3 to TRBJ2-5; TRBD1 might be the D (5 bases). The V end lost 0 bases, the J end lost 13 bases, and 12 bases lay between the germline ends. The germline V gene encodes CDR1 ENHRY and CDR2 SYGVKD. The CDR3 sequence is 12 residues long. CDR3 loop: CAISESKGQSYF. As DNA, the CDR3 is TGTGCCATCAGTGAGTCGAAAGGACAATCGTACTTC.

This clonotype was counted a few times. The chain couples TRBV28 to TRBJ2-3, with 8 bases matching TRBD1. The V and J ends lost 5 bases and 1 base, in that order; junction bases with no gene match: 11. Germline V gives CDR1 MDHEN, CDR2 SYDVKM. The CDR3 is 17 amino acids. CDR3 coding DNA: TGTGCCAGCAGTCTCCTCGGACAGGGAAGAGGCACAGATACGCAGTATTTT. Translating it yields CASSLLGQGRGTDTQYF.